This T cell receptor beta chain is from a study of T cells in Graves' hyperthyroidism and ophthalmopathy. In regard to this clonotype: The antigen is undetermined.

Diagnoses were established using clinical symptoms, serum thyroxine and TRAb, thyroid ultrasound and orbital computed tomography. Overall study findings and caveats: Patients with ophthalmopathy were separated from those with stable hyperthyroidism by a 13 V-J model.

TCR beta CDR3 regions were amplified from RNA transcripts. RT-PCR in the first round (using the HTBI primer set) targeted the TCR CDR3. TCRdb analysed the multiplex PCR reads with MiXCR anew, one entry per CDR3 protein. This sample has hundreds of thousands of distinct CDR3 sequences; roughly a third occur once, and the top ten carry about a third. Sequences were obtained from blood. This clonotype was sampled from a middle-aged woman with Graves' hyperthyroidism.

CDR3 amino acids: CAISETGNQPQYF. The CDR3 nucleotides are TGTGCCATCAGTGAAACGGGAAATCAGCCCCAGTACTTC. The rearrangement links TRBV10-3 to TRBJ2-5; TRBD2 is a possible D gene (5 bases). The V gene's germline CDR1 is ENHRY and CDR2 SYGVKD. The CDR3 extends over 13 amino acids. Trimming took off 3 bases at V and 9 bases at J, with 14 bases between the two ends.